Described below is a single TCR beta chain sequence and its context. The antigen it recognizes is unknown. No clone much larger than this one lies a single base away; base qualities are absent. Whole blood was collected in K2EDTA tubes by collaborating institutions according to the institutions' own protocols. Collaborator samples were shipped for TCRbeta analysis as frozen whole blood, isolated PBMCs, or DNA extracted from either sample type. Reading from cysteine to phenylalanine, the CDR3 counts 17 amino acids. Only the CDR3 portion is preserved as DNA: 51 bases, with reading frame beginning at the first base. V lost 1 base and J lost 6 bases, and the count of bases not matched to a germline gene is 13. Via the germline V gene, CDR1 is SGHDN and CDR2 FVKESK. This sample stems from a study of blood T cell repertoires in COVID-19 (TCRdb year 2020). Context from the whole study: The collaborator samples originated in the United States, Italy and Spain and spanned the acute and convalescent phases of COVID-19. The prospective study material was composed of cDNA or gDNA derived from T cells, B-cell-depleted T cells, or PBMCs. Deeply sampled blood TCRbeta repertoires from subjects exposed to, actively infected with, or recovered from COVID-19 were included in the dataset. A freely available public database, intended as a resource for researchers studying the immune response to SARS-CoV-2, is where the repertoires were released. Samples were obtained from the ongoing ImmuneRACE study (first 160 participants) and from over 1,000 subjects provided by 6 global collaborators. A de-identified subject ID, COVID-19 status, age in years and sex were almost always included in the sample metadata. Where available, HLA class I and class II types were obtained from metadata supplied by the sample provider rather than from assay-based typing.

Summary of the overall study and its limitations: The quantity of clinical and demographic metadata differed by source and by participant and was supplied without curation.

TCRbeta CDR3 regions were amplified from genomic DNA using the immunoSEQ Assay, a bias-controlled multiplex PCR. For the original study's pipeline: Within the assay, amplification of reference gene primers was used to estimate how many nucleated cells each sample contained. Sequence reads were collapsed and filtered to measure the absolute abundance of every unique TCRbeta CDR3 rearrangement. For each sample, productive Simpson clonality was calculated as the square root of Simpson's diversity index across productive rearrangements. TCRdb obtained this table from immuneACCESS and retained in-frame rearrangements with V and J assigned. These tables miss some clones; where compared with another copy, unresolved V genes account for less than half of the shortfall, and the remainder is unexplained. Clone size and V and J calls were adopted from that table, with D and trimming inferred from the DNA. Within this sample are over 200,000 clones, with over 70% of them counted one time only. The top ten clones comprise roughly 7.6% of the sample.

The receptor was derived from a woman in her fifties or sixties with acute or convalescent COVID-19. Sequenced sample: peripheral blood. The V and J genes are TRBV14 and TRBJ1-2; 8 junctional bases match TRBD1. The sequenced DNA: TGTGCCAGCAGCCAAGGCCTCGGGACAGGCCTCAGGGATGGCTACACCTTC. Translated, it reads CASSQGLGTGLRDGYTF.